Listed here are 29 T cell receptor beta chains from one sample, sequenced in a study of CXCR4 blockade with PD-1 therapy in pancreatic cancer. Sequencing used immunoSEQ multiplex PCR; TCRdb keeps in-frame clones, though not all of them. The table includes about 17,000 clones, around 70% detected once. The sequenced sample consisted of tumor tissue. The receptors come from a human donor with pancreatic ductal adenocarcinoma.

The CDR3 reads CASTQVPTDTQYF. DNA of the CDR3: TGTGCCAGCACCCAGGTCCCCACAGATACGCAGTATTTT. This rearrangement joins TRBV28 to TRBJ2-3; D unclear. The CDR3 runs to 13 residues. V was cut by 7 bases and J by 2 bases, with 10 bases left in between. Germline V gene lookup returns CDR1 MDHEN and CDR2 SYDVKM.

The V and J genes are TRBV16 and TRBJ2-2; D gene unclear. The germline CDR1 and CDR2 sequences are KGHSY and FQNENV. Deletions cut 4 bases from V and 4 bases from J, with 4 bases between. The CDR3 consists of 12 residues. CDR3 sequence reads: CASSPITGELFF. CDR3 sequence (DNA): TGTGCCAGCAGCCCCATCACCGGGGAGCTGTTTTTT.

The chain recombines TRBV14 with TRBJ2-7; 9 nucleotides line up with TRBD1. The V gene end was trimmed by 4 bases and the J gene end by 6 bases; junction bases not matched to a gene: 4. Germline assignment: CDR1 SGHDN and CDR2 FVKESK. The CDR3 length is 13 residues. Here the CDR3 reads CASSLTGGSEQYF. The CDR3 DNA sequence: TGTGCCAGCAGCCTGACAGGGGGAAGCGAGCAGTACTTC.

This chain connects TRBV19 to TRBJ1-1; TRBD1 matches 8 bases. The CDR3 extends over 14 amino acids. The J segment lost 5 bases and the V segment lost 4 bases, leaving 6 bases of the junction unmatched. The germline V gene has CDR1 LNHDA and CDR2 SQIVND (reference sequence). CDR3 DNA: TGTGCCAGTAGTAGGGCGACAGGGGAGACTGAAGCTTTCTTT. As protein: CASSRATGETEAFF. Full variable domain (outside the CDR3, taken from reference TRBV19 and TRBJ1-1): DGGITQSPKYLFRKEGQNVTLSCEQNLNHDAMYWYRQDPGQGLRLIYYSQIVNDFQKGDIAEGYSVSREKKESFPLTVTSAQKNPTAFYLCASSRATGETEAFFGQGTRLTVV.

The chain joins TRBV19 to TRBJ1-5; no firm D call. Germline CDR1 and CDR2: LNHDA and SQIVND (reference sequence). CDR3 length: 16 amino acids. V was trimmed by 6 bases and J by 2 bases, leaving 17 bases between them. In DNA form, the CDR3 reads TGTGCCAGTAGCACCTTGTCCCGGATTGGCAATCAGCCCCAGCATTTT. Translating gives CASSTLSRIGNQPQHF. Filled out from reference TRBV19 and TRBJ1-5, the complete variable domain reads DGGITQSPKYLFRKEGQNVTLSCEQNLNHDAMYWYRQDPGQGLRLIYYSQIVNDFQKGDIAEGYSVSREKKESFPLTVTSAQKNPTAFYLCASSTLSRIGNQPQHFGDGTRLSIL.

This chain links TRBV28 with TRBJ2-7; 7 bases are a match to TRBD1. The CDR3 runs to 14 residues. Germline assignment: CDR1 MDHEN and CDR2 SYDVKM. The junction had 6 bases not matched to a gene; V was cut back by 5 bases and J by 2 bases. The CDR3, as DNA: TGTGCCAGCAGTCGCCCCGACAGGGCCTACGAGCAGTACTTC. As protein: CASSRPDRAYEQYF.

The V gene is TRBV19, the J gene TRBJ2-4; tentatively, D is TRBD2 (6 bases). This CDR3 has 17 residues. Trimming pared 6 bases from V and 0 bases from J, leaving 18 bases between. The germline CDR1 and CDR2 sequences are LNHDA and SQIVND (reference sequence). In nucleotides, the CDR3 is TGTGCCAGTAGCGGGGGACGGCGGACCCTAGCCAAAAACATTCAGTACTTC. Translation: CASSGGRRTLAKNIQYF.

Only a few counts were recorded for this clone. The chain recombines TRBV7-5 with TRBJ2-3. TRBV7-5 is flagged as a pseudogene. This CDR3 region has 15 residues. The CDR3, as DNA: TGTGCCAGCAGAGATCTCCATCCCCTCACAGATACGCAGTATTTT. It is translated as CASRDLHPLTDTQYF.

This clone was observed a few times. DNA for the CDR3: TGTGCCAGCAGTTTCAATAGCAATCAGCCCCAGCATTTT. This encodes CASSFNSNQPQHF. The genes are TRBV28 and TRBJ1-5, with D uncertain. Between the trimmed V and J ends, which lost 3 bases and 0 bases, there was a span of 3 bases. CDR1 and CDR2 (germline): MDHEN, SYDVKM. This CDR3 contains 13 residues.

The chain employs TRBV6-8 and TRBJ2-7; 10 nucleotides match TRBD2. The CDR3 is made up of 15 amino acids. Germline loops: CDR1 MNHGY, CDR2 SAAAGT. Trimming removed 10 bases from V and 4 bases from J; junction bases left unmatched: 13. The CDR3 is CATEIPGLASYEQYF. CDR3 DNA: TGTGCCACCGAGATTCCGGGACTAGCGTCTTACGAGCAGTACTTC.

This clone was seen a few times. The rearrangement uses TRBV27 and TRBJ2-4, with D possibly TRBD2 on 5 matching bases. The CDR3 length is 14 residues. V lost 4 bases and J 4 bases, leaving 11 bases between the germline ends. CDR1 MNHEY and CDR2 SMNVEV come from the germline V gene (reference sequence). CDR3 DNA: TGTGCCAGCAGTTACTCGGGATCGAAAAACATTCAGTACTTC. Translating it yields CASSYSGSKNIQYF.

The chain couples TRBV18 to TRBJ2-5; 8 nucleotides align to TRBD1. CDR3 length: 14 amino acids. The V and J ends lost 7 bases and 4 bases, in that order; junction bases with no gene match: 8. Germline V lookup: CDR1 KGHSH, CDR2 LQKENI. CDR3 coding DNA: TGTGCCAGCTTCCTACGGACAGGGCCAGAGACCCAGTACTTC. Protein: CASFLRTGPETQYF.

The chain joins TRBV19 to TRBJ2-7; TRBD1 aligns across 10 bases. The CDR3 loop spans 13 amino acids. Germline CDR1 LNHDA, CDR2 SQIVND (reference sequence). The V segment lost 7 bases and the J segment 4 bases; nucleotides outside the gene matches: 4. The CDR3 is CASTGDRGYEQYF. The DNA for the CDR3 is TGTGCCAGTACCGGGGACAGGGGTTACGAGCAGTACTTC.

The chain couples TRBV10-3 to TRBJ1-5; 7 nucleotides match TRBD1. The CDR3 runs 13 residues. The germline V gene encodes CDR1 ENHRY and CDR2 SYGVKD. The ends lost 6 bases at V and 4 bases at J; junction bases unmatched: 3. The CDR3 reads CAISGTENQPQHF. CDR3 coding DNA: TGTGCCATCAGCGGGACAGAGAATCAGCCCCAGCATTTT.

The CDR3 bases are TGTGCCTGGAGCCGACTAGCGGGAGCTAGGGACGGCACCGGGGAGCTGTTTTTT. Translation gives CAWSRLAGARDGTGELFF. V gene TRBV30 combines with J gene TRBJ2-2; 12 bases match TRBD2. Germline values: CDR1 GTSNPN, CDR2 SVGIG (reference sequence). After removal of 3 bases from V and 4 bases from J, the junction contained 12 bases not matched to a gene. The CDR3 has 18 amino acids.

CDR3 residues: CASSVRGRSYEQYF. CDR3 in DNA: TGTGCCAGCTCAGTCAGGGGGCGTTCCTACGAGCAGTACTTC. The V and J genes are TRBV18 and TRBJ2-7; 8 nucleotides align to TRBD1. From germline, CDR1 is KGHSH and CDR2 LQKENI. V dropped 5 bases and J dropped 1; count of bases not matched to a gene: 4. CDR3 size: 14 residues.

The J gene is TRBJ2-1, the V gene TRBV18; 7 positions match TRBD1. Trimming cost V 6 bases and J 1 base; bases outside gene matches: 6. The V gene's germline CDR1 is KGHSH and CDR2 LQKENI. This CDR3 comprises 15 residues. The CDR3 reads CASSLGQASYNEQFF. In DNA, the CDR3 is TGTGCCAGCTCTCTAGGACAGGCGTCCTACAATGAGCAGTTCTTC.

This chain connects TRBV18 to TRBJ2-5; unclear D gene. This CDR3 contains 14 residues. Looked up from germline, CDR1 is KGHSH and CDR2 is LQKENI. Deletions cut 3 bases from V and 3 bases from J, with 11 bases between. CDR3 amino acids: CASSPSSREETQYF. The CDR3, as DNA: TGTGCCAGCTCACCCTCCAGCCGGGAAGAGACCCAGTACTTC.

As to this clone: The junction shows a germline mismatch at one end, possibly a read error. The rearrangement links TRBV23-1 to TRBJ2-7; D unresolved. TRBV23-1 belongs to the ORF category, with a function that is uncertain. The CDR3 has 13 residues. DNA for the CDR3: TGCGCCAGCAGTCAATCGGCACCCTACGAGCAGTACTTT. This encodes CASSQSAPYEQYF.

This chain connects TRBV19 to TRBJ1-1; D perhaps matches TRBD1 (5 bases). This CDR3 spans 13 amino acids. With 3 bases removed from V and 6 bases from J, the gap between germline ends came to 11 bases. Germline-derived CDR1 and CDR2 are LNHDA and SQIVND (reference sequence). This CDR3 reads CASSIFRVSEAFF. The CDR3 bases are TGTGCCAGTAGTATCTTCAGGGTTTCTGAAGCTTTCTTT. Variable domain in full (rest from reference TRBV19 and TRBJ1-1): DGGITQSPKYLFRKEGQNVTLSCEQNLNHDAMYWYRQDPGQGLRLIYYSQIVNDFQKGDIAEGYSVSREKKESFPLTVTSAQKNPTAFYLCASSIFRVSEAFFGQGTRLTVV.

This chain joins TRBV14 and TRBJ1-2; D is unclear. The V gene's germline CDR1 is SGHDN and CDR2 FVKESK. V was clipped by 3 bases and J by 8 bases, with 13 bases between them. The CDR3 covers 13 residues. CDR3 in amino acids: CASSHSLLVGYTF. The DNA for the CDR3 is TGTGCCAGCAGCCACTCTTTACTGGTGGGCTACACCTTC.

The V gene is TRBV12-5, the J gene TRBJ2-5, with no clear D. The CDR3 runs to 11 residues. Germline V gives CDR1 LGHNT, CDR2 FRNRAP. CDR3: CTSAFGETQYF. The CDR3 coding sequence is TGTACCAGCGCTTTTGGAGAGACCCAGTACTTC.

The chain joins TRBV4-1 to TRBJ2-7, with D possibly matching TRBD2 (6 bases). CDR3 length equals 14 residues. Between the trimmed V and J ends, which lost 1 base and 6 bases, there was a span of 13 bases. Germline V gene sequence: CDR1 MGHRA, CDR2 YSYEKL. As DNA, the CDR3 is TGCGCCAGCAGCCAAGGACCGACTAGGCTCGAGCAGTACTTC. It specifies CASSQGPTRLEQYF.

The rearrangement joins TRBV18 to TRBJ1-5; 9 bases agree with TRBD1. From germline, CDR1 is KGHSH and CDR2 LQKENI. The CDR3 spans 14 residues. With V trimmed by 6 bases and J by 4 bases, 4 bases remained unmatched. CDR3 amino acids: CASSRDRVNQPQHF. The DNA for the CDR3 is TGTGCCAGCTCTCGGGACAGGGTAAATCAGCCCCAGCATTTT.

The CDR3 sequence is CSVEDPISYGDSNQPQHF. CDR3 nucleotide sequence: TGCAGCGTTGAAGATCCTATCTCGTACGGTGATAGCAATCAGCCCCAGCATTTT. This rearrangement joins TRBV29-1 to TRBJ1-5; D is unresolved. The V end was cut by 0 bases, the J end by 0 bases, with 18 bases between. This CDR3 is built from 18 residues. Germline assignment: CDR1 SQVTM and CDR2 ANQGSEA. Looking up the rest from reference TRBV29-1 and TRBJ1-5 gives the full variable domain: SAVISQKPSRDICQRGTSLTIQCQVDSQVTMMFWYRQQPGQSLTLIATANQGSEATYESGFVIDKFPISRPNLTFSTLTVSNMSPEDSSIYLCSVEDPISYGDSNQPQHFGDGTRLSIL.

This clone was observed a single time. The gene calls are TRBV11-3 and TRBJ1-4, with D perhaps TRBD1 (5 bases). The CDR3 is 15 residues long. Looked up from germline, CDR1 is SGHNT and CDR2 is YENEEA. The V end was cut by 4 bases, the J end by 5 bases, with 14 bases between. Here the CDR3 DNA reads TGTGCCAGCAGCTCGGGGACGGAGGAGAATGAAAAACTGTTTTTT. It codes for CASSSGTEENEKLFF.

The chain couples TRBV15 to TRBJ1-4; TRBD1 matches 9 bases. The V segment lost 0 bases and the J segment 7 bases; nucleotides outside the gene matches: 3. This CDR3 has 15 residues. Looked up from germline, CDR1 is LNHNV and CDR2 is YYDKDF (reference sequence). The CDR3 DNA reads as TGTGCCACCAGCAGAGAGGGACAGGGTGTTGAAAAACTGTTTTTT. It encodes CATSREGQGVEKLFF. The full variable domain, in which reference TRBV15 and TRBJ1-4 provide the parts outside the CDR3, is DAMVIQNPRYQVTQFGKPVTLSCSQTLNHNVMYWYQQKSSQAPKLLFHYYDKDFNNEADTPDNFQSRRPNTSFCFLDIRSPGLGDTAMYLCATSREGQGVEKLFFGSGTQLSVL.

In DNA, the CDR3 is TGTGCCACCAGCAGAGACCAAGACAGGGCATACAATCAGCCCCAGCATTTT. Its translation is CATSRDQDRAYNQPQHF. This rearrangement joins TRBV15 to TRBJ1-5; 7 bases map to TRBD1. This CDR3 contains 17 residues. V was clipped by 0 bases and J by 3 bases; unmatched bases: 8. Per germline, CDR1 LNHNV and CDR2 YYDKDF (reference sequence).

The rearrangement uses TRBV30 and TRBJ2-7; TRBD2 matches at 11 bases. V lost 2 bases to trimming and J lost 2 bases; unmatched junction nucleotides: 2. The CDR3 is made up of 14 amino acids. Germline CDR1 reads GTSNPN; CDR2 reads SVGIG (reference sequence). CDR3 sequence: CAWSPGLAAYEQYF. CDR3 in DNA: TGTGCCTGGAGTCCGGGACTAGCGGCCTACGAGCAGTACTTC.